This is a list of T cell receptor beta chains from one sample in a study of T-cell reconstitution after alpha-beta-depleted transplantation in children. A single record per CDR3 protein comes from TCRdb applying MiXCR to the PCR reads. The table includes 420,000 or so distinct CDR3 sequences, around 9.9% detected once. The starting material was PBMCs from the stem cell graft donor, obtained from the stem cell graft. The receptors were sampled from a human donor who donated a stem cell graft to a child with acute myeloid leukemia. Each CDR3 is given with its conserved first and last residue. A D gene is named only where the DNA matches it firmly. Size is omitted from some rows. Given values are once, few, many or a class for expanded clones.

v_gene,d_gene,abundance,len,j_gene,CDR3nt,CDR3aa
TRBV20-1,TRBD2,.,14,TRBJ2-1,TGCAGTGCTGATCACCGGGACTACCACAATGAGCAGTTCTTC,CSADHRDYHNEQFF
TRBV29-1,.,few,14,TRBJ1-1,TGCAGCGTTGGGGGGGGATCAAGGAACACTGAAGCTTTCTTT,CSVGGGSRNTEAFF
TRBV29-1,.,.,9,TRBJ1-2,TGCAGCGTTGAGCCAGGCTACACCTTC,CSVEPGYTF
TRBV20-1,TRBD1,.,18,TRBJ2-5,TGCAGTGCGATAACCGGGACAGGGGGCGGCCAGTTCCAAGAGACCCAGTACTTC,CSAITGTGGGQFQETQYF
TRBV5-5,TRBD2,few,16,TRBJ2-7,TGTGCCAGCAGCTTGGCCCCTTCGGGAGGAATCTACGAGCAGTACTTC,CASSLAPSGGIYEQYF
TRBV15,TRBD1,few,17,TRBJ2-2,TGTGCCACCAGCATTCCACCGGGACAGGGAGGCACCGGGGAGCTGTTTTTT,CATSIPPGQGGTGELFF
TRBV6-5,.,.,14,TRBJ1-5,TGTGCCAGCAGTTACTCGGCAGGGCATCAGCCCCAGCATTTT,CASSYSAGHQPQHF
TRBV6-2/TRBV6-3,TRBD2,.,15,TRBJ2-1,TGTGCCAGCAGTTCCCGGACTAGCGGGAAAAATGAGCAGTTCTTC,CASSSRTSGKNEQFF
TRBV29-1,.,few,16,TRBJ2-3,TGCAGCGTTGAATATTTGGTACCCTATAGCACAGATACGCAGTATTTT,CSVEYLVPYSTDTQYF
TRBV6-5,.,few,15,TRBJ1-2,TGTGCCAGCAGTTACTCTTCAGGCTATAACTATGGCTACACCTTC,CASSYSSGYNYGYTF
TRBV5-1,.,.,13,TRBJ1-3,TGCGCCAGCAGCGTAGACGACGGAAACACCATATATTTT,CASSVDDGNTIYF
TRBV12-3/TRBV12-4,TRBD2,.,15,TRBJ2-3,TGTGCCAGCAGATCCCAGGTGGGAGGGTCGGATACGCAGTATTTT,CASRSQVGGSDTQYF
TRBV4-3,TRBD2,.,16,TRBJ2-3,TGCGCCAGCAGCCAAGATTCAGCGGGAGGAACAGATACGCAGTATTTT,CASSQDSAGGTDTQYF